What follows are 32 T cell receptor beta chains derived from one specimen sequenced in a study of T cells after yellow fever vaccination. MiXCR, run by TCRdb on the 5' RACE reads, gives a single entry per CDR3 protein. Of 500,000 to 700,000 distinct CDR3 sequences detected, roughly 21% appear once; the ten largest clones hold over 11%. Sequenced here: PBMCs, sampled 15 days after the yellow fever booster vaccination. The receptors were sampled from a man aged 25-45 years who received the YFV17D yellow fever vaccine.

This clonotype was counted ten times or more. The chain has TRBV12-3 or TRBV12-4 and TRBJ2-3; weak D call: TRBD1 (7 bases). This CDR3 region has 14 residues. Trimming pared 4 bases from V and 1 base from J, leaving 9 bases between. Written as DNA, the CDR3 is TGTGCCAGCAGTTCCAGGGGGGGCACAGATACGCAGTATTTT. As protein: CASSSRGGTDTQYF.

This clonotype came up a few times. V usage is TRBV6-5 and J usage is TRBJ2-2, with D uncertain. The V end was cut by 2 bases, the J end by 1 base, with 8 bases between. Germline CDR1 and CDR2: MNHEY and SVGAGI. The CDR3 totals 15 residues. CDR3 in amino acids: CASSYNQGNTGELFF. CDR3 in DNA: TGTGCCAGCAGTTACAACCAAGGGAACACCGGGGAGCTGTTTTTT.

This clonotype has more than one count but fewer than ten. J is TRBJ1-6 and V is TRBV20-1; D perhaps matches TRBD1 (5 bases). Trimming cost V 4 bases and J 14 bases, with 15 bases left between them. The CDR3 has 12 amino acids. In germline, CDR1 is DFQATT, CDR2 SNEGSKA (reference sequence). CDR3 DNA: TGCAGTGCTACCCCGATGAGGGGTACCCTCCACTTT. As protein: CSATPMRGTLHF.

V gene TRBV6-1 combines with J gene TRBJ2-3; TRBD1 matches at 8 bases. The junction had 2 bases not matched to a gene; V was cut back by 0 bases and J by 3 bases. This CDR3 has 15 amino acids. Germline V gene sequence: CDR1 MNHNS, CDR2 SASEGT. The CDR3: CASSEAHRGTDTQYF. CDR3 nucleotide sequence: TGTGCCAGCAGTGAAGCTCACAGGGGGACAGATACGCAGTATTTT.

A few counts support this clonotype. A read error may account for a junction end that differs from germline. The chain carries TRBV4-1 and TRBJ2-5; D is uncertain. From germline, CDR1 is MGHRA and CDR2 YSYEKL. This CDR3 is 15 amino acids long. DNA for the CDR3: TGCGCCAGCAGCCAAAATTTGGGTTACCAGGAGACCCAGTACTTC. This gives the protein CASSQNLGYQETQYF.

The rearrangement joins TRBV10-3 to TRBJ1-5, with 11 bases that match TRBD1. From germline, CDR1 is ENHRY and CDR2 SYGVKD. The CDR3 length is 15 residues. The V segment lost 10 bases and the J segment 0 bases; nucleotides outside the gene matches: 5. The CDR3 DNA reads TGTGCCACCTGGGACAGGGGGAATAGCAATCAGCCCCAGCATTTT. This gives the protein CATWDRGNSNQPQHF.

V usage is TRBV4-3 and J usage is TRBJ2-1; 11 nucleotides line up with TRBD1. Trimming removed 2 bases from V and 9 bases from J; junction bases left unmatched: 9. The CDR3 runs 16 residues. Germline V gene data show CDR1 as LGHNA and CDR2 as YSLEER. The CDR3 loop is CASSQNGQGAGGEQFF. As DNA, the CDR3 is TGCGCCAGCAGCCAAAACGGACAGGGGGCGGGCGGTGAGCAGTTCTTC.

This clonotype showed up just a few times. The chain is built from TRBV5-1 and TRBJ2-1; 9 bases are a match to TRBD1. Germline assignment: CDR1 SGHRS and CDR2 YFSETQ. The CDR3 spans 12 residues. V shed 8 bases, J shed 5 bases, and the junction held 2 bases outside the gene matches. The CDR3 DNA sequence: TGCGCCAGTAGGACAGGGGACAATGAGCAGTTCTTC. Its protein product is CASRTGDNEQFF.

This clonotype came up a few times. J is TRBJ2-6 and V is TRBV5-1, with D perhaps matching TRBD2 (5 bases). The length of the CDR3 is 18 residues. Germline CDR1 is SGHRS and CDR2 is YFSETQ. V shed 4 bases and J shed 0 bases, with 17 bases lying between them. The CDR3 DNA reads TGCGCCAGCAGCCTGGTCGGTCGGGGATTCTCTGGGGCCAACGTCCTGACTTTC. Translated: CASSLVGRGFSGANVLTF.

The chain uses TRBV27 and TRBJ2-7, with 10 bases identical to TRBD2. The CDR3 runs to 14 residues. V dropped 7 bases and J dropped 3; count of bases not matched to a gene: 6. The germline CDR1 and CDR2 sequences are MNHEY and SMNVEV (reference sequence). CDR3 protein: CASTQSGRDYEQYF. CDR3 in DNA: TGTGCCAGCACTCAAAGCGGGAGGGACTACGAGCAGTACTTC.

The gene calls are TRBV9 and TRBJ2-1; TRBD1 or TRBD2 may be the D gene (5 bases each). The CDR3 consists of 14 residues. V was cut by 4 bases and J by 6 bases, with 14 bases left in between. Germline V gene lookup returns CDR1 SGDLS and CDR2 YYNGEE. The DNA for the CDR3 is TGTGCCAGCAGCTCTTCTCCGGGGCCCAATGAGCAGTTCTTC. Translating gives CASSSSPGPNEQFF.

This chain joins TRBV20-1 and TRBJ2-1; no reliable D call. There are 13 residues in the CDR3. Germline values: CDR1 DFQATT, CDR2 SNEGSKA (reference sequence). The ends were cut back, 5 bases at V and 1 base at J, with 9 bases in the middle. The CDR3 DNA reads TGCAGTGCTGTACTGGGGTCCTACAATGAGCAGTTCTTC. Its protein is CSAVLGSYNEQFF.

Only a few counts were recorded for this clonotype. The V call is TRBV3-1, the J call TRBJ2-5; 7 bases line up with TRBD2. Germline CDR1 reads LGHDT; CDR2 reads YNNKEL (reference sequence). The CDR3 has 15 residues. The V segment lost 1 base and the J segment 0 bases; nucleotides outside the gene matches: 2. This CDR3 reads CASSQGAGDQETQYF. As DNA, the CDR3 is TGTGCCAGCAGCCAAGGGGCGGGAGACCAAGAGACCCAGTACTTC.

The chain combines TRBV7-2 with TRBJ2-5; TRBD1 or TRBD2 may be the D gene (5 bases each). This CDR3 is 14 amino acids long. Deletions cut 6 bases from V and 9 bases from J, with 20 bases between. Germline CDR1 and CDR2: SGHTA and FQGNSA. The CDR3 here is CASSEGRGRASQYF. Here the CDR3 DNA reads TGTGCCAGCAGTGAGGGACGCGGTCGGGCGTCCCAGTACTTC.

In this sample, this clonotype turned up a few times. The CDR3 region is CASTRGETVNNEQFF. The CDR3 region has the DNA TGTGCCAGCACCAGGGGGGAGACAGTGAACAATGAGCAGTTCTTC. This rearrangement joins TRBV7-9 to TRBJ2-1; the D gene is possibly TRBD1 (7 bases). Germline CDR1 and CDR2: SEHNR and FQNEAQ (reference sequence). V lost 7 bases and J lost 5, with 18 bases in between. The CDR3 runs 15 residues.

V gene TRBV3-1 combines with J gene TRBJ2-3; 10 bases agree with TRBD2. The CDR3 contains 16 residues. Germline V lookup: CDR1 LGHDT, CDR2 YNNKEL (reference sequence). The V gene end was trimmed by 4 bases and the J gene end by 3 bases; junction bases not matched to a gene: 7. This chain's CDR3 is CASSPLTSGFTDTQYF. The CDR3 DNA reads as TGTGCCAGCAGCCCGTTGACTAGCGGGTTTACAGATACGCAGTATTTT.

CDR3 bases: TGTGCCAGCAGCTTATCCGGACCGAAAGAGACCCAGTACTTC. It codes for CASSLSGPKETQYF. This chain links TRBV7-2 with TRBJ2-5; D gene ambiguous. Trimming shortened V by 2 bases and J by 3 bases, and 10 bases separated the two germline ends. The CDR3 runs to 14 residues. Germline loops: CDR1 SGHTA, CDR2 FQGNSA.

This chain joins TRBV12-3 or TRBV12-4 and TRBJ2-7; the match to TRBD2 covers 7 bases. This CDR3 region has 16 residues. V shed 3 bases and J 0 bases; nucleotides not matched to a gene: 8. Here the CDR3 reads CASSFFWRGSSYEQYF. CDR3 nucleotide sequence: TGTGCCAGCAGTTTCTTCTGGCGGGGGTCCTCCTACGAGCAGTACTTC.

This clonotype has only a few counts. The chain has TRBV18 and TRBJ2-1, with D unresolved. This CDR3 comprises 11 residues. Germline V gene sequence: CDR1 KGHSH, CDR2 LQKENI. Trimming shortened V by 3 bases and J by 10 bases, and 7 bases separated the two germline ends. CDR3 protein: CASSPEWEQFF. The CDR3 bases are TGTGCCAGCTCACCGGAATGGGAGCAGTTCTTC.

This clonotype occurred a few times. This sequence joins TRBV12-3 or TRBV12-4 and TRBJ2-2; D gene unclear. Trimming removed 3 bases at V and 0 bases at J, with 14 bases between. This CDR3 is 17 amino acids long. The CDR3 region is CASSLLSRTPNTGELFF. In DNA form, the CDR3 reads TGTGCCAGCAGTTTGCTAAGTCGAACACCGAACACCGGGGAGCTGTTTTTT.

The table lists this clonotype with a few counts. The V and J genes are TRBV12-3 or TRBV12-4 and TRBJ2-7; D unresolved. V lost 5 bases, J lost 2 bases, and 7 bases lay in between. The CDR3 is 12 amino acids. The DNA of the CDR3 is TGTGCCAGCAGTGGACGGGCCTACGAGCAGTACTTC. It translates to CASSGRAYEQYF.

In DNA form, the CDR3 reads TGTGCCACCGGGGGGGGACAGGCAGAAGAGACCCAGTACTTC. Translation gives CATGGGQAEETQYF. The V call is TRBV15, the J call TRBJ2-5; D is perhaps TRBD1 (8 bases). This CDR3 contains 14 residues. V lost 8 bases and J lost 3, with 16 bases in between. CDR1 and CDR2 from the germline V gene are LNHNV and YYDKDF (reference sequence).

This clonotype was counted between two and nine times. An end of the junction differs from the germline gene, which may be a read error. In DNA, the CDR3 is TGTGCCTGGAGCCGGGACAGGAATGAAAAGCTGTTTTTT. Its translation is CAWSRDRNEKLFF. The chain is built from TRBV30 and TRBJ1-4; the match to TRBD1 covers 8 bases. Germline CDR1 is GTSNPN and CDR2 is SVGIG (reference sequence). This CDR3 is built from 13 residues. Based on the CDR3 plus reference TRBV30 and TRBJ1-4, the full variable domain is SQTIHQWPATLVQPVGSPLSLECTVEGTSNPNLYWYRQAAGRGLQLLFYSVGIGQISSEVPQNLSASRPQDRQFILSSKKLLLSDSGFYLCAWSRDRNEKLFFGSGTQLSVL.

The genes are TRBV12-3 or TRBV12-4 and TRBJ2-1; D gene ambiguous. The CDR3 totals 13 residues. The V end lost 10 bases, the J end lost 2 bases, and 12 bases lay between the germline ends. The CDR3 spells CAIRPGTYNEQFF. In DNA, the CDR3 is TGTGCCATCCGACCTGGTACCTACAATGAGCAGTTCTTC.

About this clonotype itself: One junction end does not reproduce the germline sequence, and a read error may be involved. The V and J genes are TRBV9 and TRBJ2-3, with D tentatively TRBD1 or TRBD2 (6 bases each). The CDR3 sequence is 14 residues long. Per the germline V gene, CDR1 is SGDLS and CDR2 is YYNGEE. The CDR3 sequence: CTSSVWGAHDTQYF. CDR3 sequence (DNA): TGTACCAGCAGCGTCTGGGGGGCGCATGATACGCAGTATTTT.

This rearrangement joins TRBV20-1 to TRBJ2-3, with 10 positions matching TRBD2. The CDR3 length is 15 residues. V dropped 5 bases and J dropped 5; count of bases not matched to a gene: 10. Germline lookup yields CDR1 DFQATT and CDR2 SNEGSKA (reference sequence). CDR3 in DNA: TGCAGTGCTTCGACCCTAGCGGGAGTAAAAGATACGCAGTATTTT. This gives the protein CSASTLAGVKDTQYF.

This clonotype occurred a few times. The CDR3 spells CASSPLAGGRDQETQYF. As DNA, the CDR3 is TGTGCCAGCTCTCCCTTAGCGGGAGGGCGGGACCAAGAGACCCAGTACTTC. The V and J genes are TRBV18 and TRBJ2-5; 11 nucleotides line up with TRBD2. V trimming: 6 bases; J trimming: 0 bases; junction bases outside the gene matches: 9. There are 17 residues in the CDR3. CDR1 and CDR2 (germline): KGHSH, LQKENI.

DNA for the CDR3: TGTGCCAGCAGTGAGTATAGCAATCAGCCCCAGCATTTT. It encodes CASSEYSNQPQHF. This chain connects TRBV12-3 or TRBV12-4 to TRBJ1-5; unclear D gene. Trimming left V 5 bases short and J 0 bases short, with 5 bases between. The CDR3 is 13 amino acids.

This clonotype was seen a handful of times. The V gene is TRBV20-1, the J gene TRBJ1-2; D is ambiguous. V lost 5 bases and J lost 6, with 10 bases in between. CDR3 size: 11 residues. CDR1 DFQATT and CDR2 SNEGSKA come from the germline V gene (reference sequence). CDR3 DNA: TGCAGTGCTCACGTCTGGAATGGCTACACCTTC. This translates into CSAHVWNGYTF.

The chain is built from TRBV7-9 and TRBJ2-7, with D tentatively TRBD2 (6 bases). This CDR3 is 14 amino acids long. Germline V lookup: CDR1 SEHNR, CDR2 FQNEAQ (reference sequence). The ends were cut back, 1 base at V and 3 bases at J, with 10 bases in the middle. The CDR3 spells CASSLEGGIYEQYF. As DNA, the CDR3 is TGTGCCAGCAGCTTAGAGGGCGGGATCTACGAGCAGTACTTC.

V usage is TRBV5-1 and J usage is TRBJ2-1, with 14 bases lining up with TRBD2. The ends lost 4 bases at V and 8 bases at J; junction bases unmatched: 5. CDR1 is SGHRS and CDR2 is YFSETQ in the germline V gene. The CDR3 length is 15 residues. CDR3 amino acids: CASSTGGLAGDEQFF. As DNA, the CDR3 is TGCGCCAGCAGCACCGGGGGACTAGCGGGAGATGAGCAGTTCTTC.

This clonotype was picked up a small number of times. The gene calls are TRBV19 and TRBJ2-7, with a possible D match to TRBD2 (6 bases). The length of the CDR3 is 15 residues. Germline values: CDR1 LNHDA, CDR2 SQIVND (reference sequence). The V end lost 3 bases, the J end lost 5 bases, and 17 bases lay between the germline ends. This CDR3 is CASSIGGEPNNEQYF. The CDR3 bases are TGTGCCAGTAGTATTGGAGGGGAGCCTAACAACGAGCAGTACTTC.